This entry lists 5 T cell receptor beta chains sequenced from one sample in a study of blood T cell repertoires in COVID-19. Profiled with immunoSEQ multiplex PCR; TCRdb holds only in-frame clones, not every one. The sample has under 45,000 clones; around 84% are singletons. Specimen: peripheral blood. These receptors were taken from a human donor in a cohort sampled during active COVID-19.

The V and J genes are TRBV7-8 and TRBJ2-5; 7 bases match TRBD1. V lost 5 bases to trimming and J lost 4 bases; unmatched junction nucleotides: 4. Germline V gene sequence: CDR1 SGHVS, CDR2 FQNEAQ. The length of the CDR3 is 13 residues. The CDR3 sequence: CASSQQGIETQYF. CDR3 nucleotides: TGTGCCAGCAGCCAACAGGGGATAGAGACCCAGTACTTC. Together with reference TRBV7-8 and TRBJ2-5, the CDR3 gives the full variable domain: GAGVSQSPRYKVAKRGQDVALRCDPISGHVSLFWYQQALGQGPEFLTYFQNEAQLDKSGLPSDRFFAERPEGSVSTLKIQRTQQEDSAVYLCASSQQGIETQYFGPGTRLLVL.

The rearrangement uses TRBV11-2 and TRBJ2-5, with 8 bases identical to TRBD2. The J segment lost 4 bases and the V segment lost 5 bases, leaving 9 bases of the junction unmatched. The germline gives CDR1 SGHAT, CDR2 FQNNGV. This CDR3 has 15 amino acids. The CDR3 protein is CASSQYTSGRETQYF. In nucleotides, the CDR3 is TGTGCCAGCAGCCAGTATACTAGCGGCCGAGAGACCCAGTACTTC.

The chain has TRBV7-6 and TRBJ2-2; TRBD1 is a possible D gene (5 bases). The CDR3 totals 18 residues. V lost 1 base and J lost 3, with 18 bases in between. Per the germline V gene, CDR1 is SGHVS and CDR2 is FNYEAQ. CDR3 DNA sequence: TGTGCCAGCAGCTTAGAATCCCAGTATAACAGGCACACCGGGGAGCTGTTTTTT. Translated: CASSLESQYNRHTGELFF. Using reference TRBV7-6 and TRBJ2-2 for the parts outside the CDR3, the full variable domain is GAGVSQSPRYKVTKRGQDVALRCDPISGHVSLYWYRQALGQGPEFLTYFNYEAQQDKSGLPNDRFSAERPEGSISTLTIQRTEQRDSAMYRCASSLESQYNRHTGELFFGEGSRLTVL.

The chain employs TRBV6-2 or TRBV6-3 and TRBJ1-1; D ambiguous. The CDR3 spans 17 residues. V was trimmed by 0 bases and J by 4 bases, leaving 18 bases between them. Germline values: CDR1 MNHEY, CDR2 SVGEGT. The CDR3 coding sequence is TGTGCCAGCAGTTACTCGAGGCTAGAGGGTGTCGGCACTGAAGCTTTCTTT. Its translation: CASSYSRLEGVGTEAFF.

The J gene is TRBJ2-2, the V gene TRBV7-9; 7 bases line up with TRBD2. This CDR3 has 16 residues. V shed 5 bases, J shed 2 bases, and the junction held 8 bases outside the gene matches. Looked up from germline, CDR1 is SEHNR and CDR2 is FQNEAQ (reference sequence). The CDR3 DNA follows: TGTGCCAGCAGCCCCCTAGGCGGGGGTAACACCGGGGAGCTGTTTTTT. Amino acid sequence: CASSPLGGGNTGELFF.